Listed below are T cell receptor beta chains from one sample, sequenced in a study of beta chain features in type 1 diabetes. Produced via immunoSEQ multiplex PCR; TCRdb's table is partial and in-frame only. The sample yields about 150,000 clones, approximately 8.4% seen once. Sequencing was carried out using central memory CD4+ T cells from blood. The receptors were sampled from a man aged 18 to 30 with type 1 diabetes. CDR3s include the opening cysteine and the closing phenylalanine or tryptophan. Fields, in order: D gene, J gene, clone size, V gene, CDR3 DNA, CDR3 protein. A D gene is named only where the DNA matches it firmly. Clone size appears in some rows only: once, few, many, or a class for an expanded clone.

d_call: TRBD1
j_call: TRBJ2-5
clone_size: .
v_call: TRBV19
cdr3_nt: TGTGCCAGTAGTAAGGGGGCACCGCAAGAGACCCAGTACTTC
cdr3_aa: CASSKGAPQETQYF

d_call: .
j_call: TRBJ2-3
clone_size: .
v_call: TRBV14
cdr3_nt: TGTGCCAGCAGCCAAGGGCTAGCGATTACAGATACGCAGTATTTT
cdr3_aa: CASSQGLAITDTQYF

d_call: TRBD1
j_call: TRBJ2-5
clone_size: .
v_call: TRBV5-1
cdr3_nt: TGCGCCAGCAACACAGGGGGAGCGGGCGAGACCCAGTACTTC
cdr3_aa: CASNTGGAGETQYF

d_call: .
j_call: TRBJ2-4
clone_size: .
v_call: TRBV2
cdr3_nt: TGTGCCAGCCTGGACTCTCAAGCCAAAAACATTCAGTACTTC
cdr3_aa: CASLDSQAKNIQYF

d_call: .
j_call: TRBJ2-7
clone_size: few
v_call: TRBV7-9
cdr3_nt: TGTGCCAGCAGCTTCGACGGCGACAGATCCTACGAGCAGTACTTC
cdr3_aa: CASSFDGDRSYEQYF

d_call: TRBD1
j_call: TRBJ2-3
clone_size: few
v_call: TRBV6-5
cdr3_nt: TGTGCCAGCAGTTACTCCGGGACAGGGGCGGCAGATACGCAGTATTTT
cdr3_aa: CASSYSGTGAADTQYF

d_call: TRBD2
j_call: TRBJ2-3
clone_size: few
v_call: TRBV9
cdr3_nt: TGTGCCAGCAGCGTAGGAGCGGGAGGTCCCACAGATACGCAGTATTTT
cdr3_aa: CASSVGAGGPTDTQYF

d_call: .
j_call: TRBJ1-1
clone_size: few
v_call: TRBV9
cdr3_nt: TGTGCCAGCAGCGTAGGGCAGGGGCTGGGCACTGAAGCTTTCTTT
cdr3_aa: CASSVGQGLGTEAFF

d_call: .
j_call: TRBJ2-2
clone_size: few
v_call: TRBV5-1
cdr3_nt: TGCGCCAGCAGAATAAGCACCGGGGGCACCGGGGAGCTGTTTTTT
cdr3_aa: CASRISTGGTGELFF

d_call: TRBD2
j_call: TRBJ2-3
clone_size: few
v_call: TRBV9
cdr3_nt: TGTGCCAGCAGCTCCACTAGCGGGCGGGACACAGATACGCAGTATTTT
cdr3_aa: CASSSTSGRDTDTQYF

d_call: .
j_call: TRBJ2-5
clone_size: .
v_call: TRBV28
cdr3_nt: TGTGCCAGCAGTTTAGGGGCATTAGAGATTGAGACCCAGTACTTC
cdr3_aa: CASSLGALEIETQYF

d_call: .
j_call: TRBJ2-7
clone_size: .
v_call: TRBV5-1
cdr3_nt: TGCGCCAGCAGCTGGGACACCAGCTCCTACGAGCAGTACTTC
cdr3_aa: CASSWDTSSYEQYF

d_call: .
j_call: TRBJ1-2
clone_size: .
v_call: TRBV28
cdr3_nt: TGTGCCAGCTTCGTACCCAACAGTCACCATGGCTACACCTTC
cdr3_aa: CASFVPNSHHGYTF

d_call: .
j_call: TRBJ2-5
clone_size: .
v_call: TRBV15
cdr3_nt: TGTGCCACCAGCAGAGACCCGGGGTCCCAAGAGACCCAGTACTTC
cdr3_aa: CATSRDPGSQETQYF

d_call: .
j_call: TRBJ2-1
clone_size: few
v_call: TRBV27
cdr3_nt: TGTGCCAGCAGTTTAGATCAGGTCGGCAATGAGCAGTTCTTC
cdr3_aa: CASSLDQVGNEQFF

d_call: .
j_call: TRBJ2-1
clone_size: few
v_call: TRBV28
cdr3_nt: TGTGCCAGCATCGGTGCGGGGATAGCGGCTCTCAGGAGTGGTGAGCAGTTCTTC
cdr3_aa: CASIGAGIAALRSGEQFF

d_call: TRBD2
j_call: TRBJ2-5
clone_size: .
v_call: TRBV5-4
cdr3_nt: TGTGCCAGCAGCCCTCGGACTAGCGGGAGCGAGACCCAGTACTTC
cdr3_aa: CASSPRTSGSETQYF

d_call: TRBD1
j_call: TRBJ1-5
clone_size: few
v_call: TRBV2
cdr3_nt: TGTGCCAGCAATCGGGAGGGGGCGGCTCAGCCCCAGCATTTT
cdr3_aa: CASNREGAAQPQHF

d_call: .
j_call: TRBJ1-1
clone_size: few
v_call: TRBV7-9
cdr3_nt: TGTGCCATCCCGCGGGGGGGACACAGCAACACTGAAGCTTTCTTT
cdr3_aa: CAIPRGGHSNTEAFF

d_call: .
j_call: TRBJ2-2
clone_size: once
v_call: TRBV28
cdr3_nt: TGTGCCAGCAGCGGCAATGGGGACACTAACACCGGGGAGCTGTTTTTT
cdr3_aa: CASSGNGDTNTGELFF

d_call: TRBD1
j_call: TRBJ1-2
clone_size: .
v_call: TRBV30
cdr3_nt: TGTGCCTGGTGGGACAGGGGTAACTATGGCTACACCTTC
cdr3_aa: CAWWDRGNYGYTF

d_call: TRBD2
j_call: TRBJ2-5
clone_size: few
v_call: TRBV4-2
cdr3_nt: TGTGCCAGCAGCATTGGACTAGCGGGAGTAGAGACCCAGTACTTC
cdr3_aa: CASSIGLAGVETQYF

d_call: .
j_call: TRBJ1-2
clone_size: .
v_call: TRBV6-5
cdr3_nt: TGTGCCAGCAGCGCATCGACTGGAGGCTACACCTTC
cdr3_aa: CASSASTGGYTF

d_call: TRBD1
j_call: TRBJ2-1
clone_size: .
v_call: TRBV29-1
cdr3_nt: TGCAGCGTTGAAAGACAGGGTAGGGTCAATGAGCAGTTCTTC
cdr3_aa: CSVERQGRVNEQFF

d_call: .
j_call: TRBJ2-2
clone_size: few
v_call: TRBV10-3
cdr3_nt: TGTGCCATCACCAAACAGGGTCGAACCGGGGAGCTGTTTTTT
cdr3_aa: CAITKQGRTGELFF

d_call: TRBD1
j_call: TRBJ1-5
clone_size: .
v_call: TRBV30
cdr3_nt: TGTGCCTGGAGTGTAGGGGGACAGGGAGGTCAGCCCCAGCATTTT
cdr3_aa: CAWSVGGQGGQPQHF

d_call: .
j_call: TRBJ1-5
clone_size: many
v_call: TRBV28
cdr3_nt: TGTGCCAGCAGTATACCGGGGATCGGGAGCAATCAGCCCCAGCATTTT
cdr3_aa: CASSIPGIGSNQPQHF

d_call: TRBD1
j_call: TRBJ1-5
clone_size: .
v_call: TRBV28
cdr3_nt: TGTGCCAGCAGAGGGACAGGGGAACCCCATCGGCCCCAGCATTTT
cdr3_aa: CASRGTGEPHRPQHF

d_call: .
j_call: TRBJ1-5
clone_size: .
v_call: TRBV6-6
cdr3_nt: TGTGCCAGCAGCCCAACAGGACCCAACCAGCATTTT
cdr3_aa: CASSPTGPNQHF

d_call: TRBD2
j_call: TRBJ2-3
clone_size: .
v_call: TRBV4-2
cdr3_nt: TGTGCCAGCAGCCCCGACGTGGTAGCGGGAGCGGCCACAGATACGCAGTATTTT
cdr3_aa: CASSPDVVAGAATDTQYF

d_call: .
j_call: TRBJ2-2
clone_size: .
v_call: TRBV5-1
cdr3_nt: TGCGCCAGCAGACTGTCTCAGGGCGGCACCGGGGAGCTGTTTTTT
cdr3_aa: CASRLSQGGTGELFF

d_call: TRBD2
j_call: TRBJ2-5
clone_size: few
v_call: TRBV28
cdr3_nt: TGTGCCAGCGGCCTAGCGGATCAAGAGACCCAGTACTTC
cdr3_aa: CASGLADQETQYF

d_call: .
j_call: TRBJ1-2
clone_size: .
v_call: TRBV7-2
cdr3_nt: TGTGCCAGCAGCTCAAGAGGACTTGACTACACCTTC
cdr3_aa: CASSSRGLDYTF

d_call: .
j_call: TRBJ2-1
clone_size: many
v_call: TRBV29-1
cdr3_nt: TGCAGCGTTGGGGAGGAGGTCCATGAGCAGTTCTTC
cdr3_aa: CSVGEEVHEQFF

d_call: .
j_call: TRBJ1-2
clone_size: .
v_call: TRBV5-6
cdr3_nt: TGTGCCAGCAGCCCGTCCCAGGGCGGCTACACCTTC
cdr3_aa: CASSPSQGGYTF

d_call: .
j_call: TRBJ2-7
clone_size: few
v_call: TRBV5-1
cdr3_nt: TGCGCCAGCAGCTACACGAACATATACTACGAGCAGTACTTC
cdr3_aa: CASSYTNIYYEQYF

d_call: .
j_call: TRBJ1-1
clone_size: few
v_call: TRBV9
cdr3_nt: TGTGCCAGCGCCCGAGGGGGTGGTAATGAAGCTTTCTTT
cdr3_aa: CASARGGGNEAFF

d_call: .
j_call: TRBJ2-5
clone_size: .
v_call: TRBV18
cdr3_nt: TGTGCCAGCTCACCTCAGTCGCAGACCCAGTACTTC
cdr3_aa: CASSPQSQTQYF

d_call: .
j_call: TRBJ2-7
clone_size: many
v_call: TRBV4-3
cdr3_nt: TGCGCCAGCAGCCAAGATCAAACCTACGGCGAGCAGTACTTC
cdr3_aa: CASSQDQTYGEQYF

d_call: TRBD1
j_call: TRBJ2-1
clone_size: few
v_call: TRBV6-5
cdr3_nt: TGTGCCAGCAGTGGGACAGGGCTTGTCAATGAGCAGTTCTTC
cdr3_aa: CASSGTGLVNEQFF

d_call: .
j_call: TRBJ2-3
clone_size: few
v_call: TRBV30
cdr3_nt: TGTGCCTGGGCAACTAGTTTTTCTGATACGCAGTATTTT
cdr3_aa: CAWATSFSDTQYF

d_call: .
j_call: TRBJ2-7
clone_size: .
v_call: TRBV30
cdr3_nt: TGTGCCTGGAGTATGGGGCGACAGTACGAGCAGTACTTC
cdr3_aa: CAWSMGRQYEQYF